The TCR beta chain described here comes from a study of OX40 agonist ivuxolimab in advanced cancers. Study overall: Dose-escalation patients were diagnosed with hepatocellular carcinoma, melanoma, renal cell cancer or head and neck cancer.

Profiled with immunoSEQ multiplex PCR; TCRdb holds only in-frame clones, not every one. In the table there are over 60,000 clones, 85% to 90% of which are singletons. Patients were ruled out by autoimmune disease history or systemic immunosuppression. Remarks on this clone: Its antigen is as yet unknown.

The CDR3 has 15 residues. The germline V gene encodes CDR1 SGHKS and CDR2 YYEKEE (reference sequence). Trimming removed 0 bases at V and 0 bases at J, with 7 bases between. Study-wide findings and caveats: Expanded clones tended on average to be more numerous among CD8+ T cells than CD4+. Near-lowest levels of clonal expansion characterized partial responders at 0.1-3.0 mg/kg.

The receptor was isolated from an adult with an advanced solid tumor such as melanoma, head and neck, liver or kidney cancer. Sample: CD4+ or CD8+ T cells sorted from blood, taken in a trial of the OX40 agonist ivuxolimab. J is TRBJ1-5 and V is TRBV5-5; D not certain. CDR3 protein: CASSLGGYSNQPQHF. The CDR3 DNA reads as TGTGCCAGCAGCTTGGGAGGGTATAGCAATCAGCCCCAGCATTTT.